Below are 30 T cell receptor beta chains sequenced from a single sample in a study of T cells in localized non-small cell lung cancer. Sequencing used immunoSEQ multiplex PCR; TCRdb keeps in-frame clones, though not all of them. The sample has 45,000 or so clones, about 85% seen once. Sample: PBMCs, taken before any cancer treatment. The origin of the receptors is a man aged 40-75 years with stage II lung adenocarcinoma.

V and J are TRBV5-1 and TRBJ1-2, with a tentative D call TRBD1 (5 bases). In germline, CDR1 is SGHRS, CDR2 YFSETQ. V was trimmed by 3 bases and J by 6 bases, leaving 9 bases between them. CDR3 size: 12 residues. For the CDR3, the DNA is TGCGCCAGCAGCTCACAGGAGGATGGCTACACCTTC. This sequence encodes CASSSQEDGYTF.

The chain has TRBV7-9 and TRBJ1-1; 9 positions agree with TRBD1. The germline V gene has CDR1 SEHNR and CDR2 FQNEAQ (reference sequence). The CDR3 length is 14 residues. With 2 bases clipped from V and 8 bases from J, the junction kept 6 bases outside the gene matches. CDR3 coding DNA: TGTGCCAGCAGCTTATCCCTTGACAGGGGGGAAGCTTTCTTT. Translating it yields CASSLSLDRGEAFF.

The chain recombines TRBV18 with TRBJ1-5; D unresolved. With 5 bases removed from V and 2 bases from J, the gap between germline ends came to 7 bases. This CDR3 region has 13 residues. Germline V lookup: CDR1 KGHSH, CDR2 LQKENI. CDR3 amino acids: CASSSSGNQPQHF. The CDR3 DNA reads as TGTGCCAGCTCAAGTTCAGGCAATCAGCCCCAGCATTTT. Filled out from reference TRBV18 and TRBJ1-5, the complete variable domain reads NAGVMQNPRHLVRRRGQEARLRCSPMKGHSHVYWYRQLPEEGLKFMVYLQKENIIDESGMPKERFSAEFPKEGPSILRIQQVVRGDSAAYFCASSSSGNQPQHFGDGTRLSIL.

J is TRBJ1-4 and V is TRBV6-1; 8 nucleotides align to TRBD1. V gave up 7 bases and J gave up 8 bases; unmatched junction bases: 9. The CDR3 is 14 residues long. The germline CDR1 and CDR2 sequences are MNHNS and SASEGT. In nucleotides, the CDR3 is TGTGCCAGCACCAGGGGGACAGGACGCGAAAAACTGTTTTTT. Encoded protein: CASTRGTGREKLFF.

The chain couples TRBV7-3 to TRBJ2-2; 7 nucleotides align to TRBD1. The germline V gene encodes CDR1 SGHTA and CDR2 FQGTGA. This CDR3 region has 15 residues. The J segment lost 2 bases and the V segment lost 5 bases, leaving 5 bases of the junction unmatched. The CDR3 DNA reads TGTGCCAGCAGCCCCATAGGGGGCAACACCGGGGAGCTGTTTTTT. Amino acids: CASSPIGGNTGELFF.

This clone was observed a handful of times. The rearrangement links TRBV2 to TRBJ2-1; D is unclear. The CDR3 totals 13 residues. V gave up 4 bases and J gave up 8 bases, with 12 bases separating them. In germline, CDR1 is SNHLY, CDR2 FYNNEI. The CDR3 DNA reads TGTGCCAGCAGTGGAGCAGGCGGATATGAGCAGTTCTTC. This translates into CASSGAGGYEQFF. The entire variable domain, with the rest obtained from reference TRBV2 and TRBJ2-1, is as follows: EPEVTQTPSHQVTQMGQEVILRCVPISNHLYFYWYRQILGQKVEFLVSFYNNEISEKSEIFDDQFSVERPDGSNFTLKIRSTKLEDSAMYFCASSGAGGYEQFFGPGTRLTVL.

V gene TRBV25-1 combines with J gene TRBJ2-5; D is unclear. Trimming left V 4 bases short and J 4 bases short, with 4 bases between. Germline V gene lookup returns CDR1 MGHDK and CDR2 SYGVNS. This CDR3 has 11 amino acids. CDR3 loop: CASSVTETQYF. CDR3 DNA sequence: TGTGCCAGCAGTGTAACAGAGACCCAGTACTTC.

CDR3: CASSLNPSGQETQYF. The DNA for the CDR3 is TGCGCCAGCAGCTTGAACCCTAGCGGACAAGAGACCCAGTACTTC. The gene calls are TRBV5-1 and TRBJ2-5, with 7 nucleotides matching TRBD2. The CDR3 sequence is 15 residues long. Trimming took 1 base from V and 2 from J; bases not matched to a gene: 5. CDR1 is SGHRS and CDR2 is YFSETQ in the germline V gene.

This chain uses TRBV7-5 with TRBJ1-2. TRBV7-5 is a known pseudogene. The CDR3 is made up of 15 amino acids. Written as DNA, the CDR3 is TGTGTCAGAAGCTTCCTCCGGGAAGGAAACTATGGCTACACCTTC. Its translation is CVRSFLREGNYGYTF.

The genes are TRBV19 and TRBJ1-1; no clear D gene. The CDR3 has 15 amino acids. V was shortened by 3 bases and J by 2 bases, with 13 bases between the two germline ends. Germline assignment: CDR1 LNHDA and CDR2 SQIVND (reference sequence). CDR3 loop: CASSISWAGNTEAFF. Here the CDR3 DNA reads TGTGCCAGTAGTATCTCTTGGGCAGGAAACACTGAAGCTTTCTTT.

This chain joins TRBV4-1 and TRBJ2-3; the D gene is possibly TRBD1 (5 bases). Germline V lookup: CDR1 MGHRA, CDR2 YSYEKL. V was shortened by 0 bases and J by 5 bases, with 9 bases between the two germline ends. This CDR3 spans 14 amino acids. CDR3 protein: CASSQDRAGDTQYF. In nucleotides, the CDR3 is TGCGCCAGCAGCCAAGACAGGGCCGGAGATACGCAGTATTTT.

Worth noting for this clone: Additional DNA sequences in this sample encode the identical CDR3. J is TRBJ2-3 and V is TRBV14, with D unresolved. The V gene lost 1 base and the J gene lost 2 bases, with 7 bases spanning the gap. Germline CDR1 reads SGHDN; CDR2 reads FVKESK. The CDR3 spans 14 residues. The CDR3 is CASSQGRHTDTQYF. For the CDR3, the DNA is TGTGCCAGCAGCCAAGGACGGCACACAGATACGCAGTATTTT.

In this sample, this clone turned up a few times. This chain links TRBV5-5 with TRBJ2-4, with D unresolved. Germline values: CDR1 SGHKS, CDR2 YYEKEE (reference sequence). This CDR3 comprises 15 residues. V lost 4 bases to trimming and J lost 2 bases, with 13 bases between them. This CDR3 is CASSPRQATKNIQYF. Written as DNA, the CDR3 is TGTGCCAGCAGCCCCCGGCAGGCTACCAAAAACATTCAGTACTTC.

The V and J genes are TRBV5-1 and TRBJ2-5; TRBD1 is a possible D gene (8 bases). There are 16 residues in the CDR3. Trimming cost V 7 bases and J 5 bases, with 24 bases left between them. From germline, CDR1 is SGHRS and CDR2 YFSETQ. The CDR3 DNA sequence: TGCGCCAGCGGATCAACAGGGGGGGGCATGGAGGAGACCCAGTACTTC. It yields the protein CASGSTGGGMEETQYF. Combining the CDR3 with reference TRBV5-1 and TRBJ2-5 gives the whole variable domain KAGVTQTPRYLIKTRGQQVTLSCSPISGHRSVSWYQQTPGQGLQFLFEYFSETQRNKGNFPGRFSGRQFSNSRSEMNVSTLELGDSALYLCASGSTGGGMEETQYFGPGTRLLVL.

The chain links TRBV19 to TRBJ2-3, with D possibly matching TRBD1 (5 bases). The V and J ends lost 3 bases and 2 bases respectively, with 15 bases between them. Germline V CDR1 and CDR2: LNHDA, SQIVND (reference sequence). The CDR3 consists of 16 residues. This CDR3 is CASSIGGAGHTDTQYF. The CDR3 nucleotides read TGTGCCAGTAGTATTGGTGGGGCTGGGCACACAGATACGCAGTATTTT.

This chain joins TRBV15 and TRBJ1-2, with TRBD1 matching 7 bases. There are 13 residues in the CDR3. The germline V gene has CDR1 LNHNV and CDR2 YYDKDF (reference sequence). After removal of 5 bases from V and 3 bases from J, the junction contained 3 bases not matched to a gene. The CDR3 here is CATSPDRDYGYTF. In DNA form, the CDR3 reads TGTGCCACCAGCCCCGACAGGGACTATGGCTACACCTTC.

This rearrangement joins TRBV6-1 to TRBJ1-5; perhaps TRBD1 as D (6 bases). V gave up 6 bases and J gave up 0 bases, with 9 bases separating them. The CDR3 contains 14 residues. The germline CDR1 and CDR2 sequences are MNHNS and SASEGT. Here the CDR3 DNA reads TGTGCCAGCAGAGACAGGAATAGCAATCAGCCCCAGCATTTT. It codes for CASRDRNSNQPQHF.

This chain connects TRBV9 to TRBJ2-3; 7 bases align to TRBD2. The CDR3 contains 14 residues. Germline V gene sequence: CDR1 SGDLS, CDR2 YYNGEE. V shed 4 bases, J shed 6 bases, and the junction held 8 bases outside the gene matches. In nucleotides, the CDR3 is TGTGCCAGCAGCTCACGCGGGGGTCGGGATACGCAGTATTTT. Its translation is CASSSRGGRDTQYF.

The chain employs TRBV5-8 and TRBJ2-7, with 7 bases matching TRBD1. The length of the CDR3 is 16 residues. After removal of 2 bases from V and 0 bases from J, the junction contained 8 bases not matched to a gene. Germline-derived CDR1 and CDR2 are SGHTS and YDEGEE. CDR3 sequence: CASSLGQELISYEQYV. CDR3 sequence (DNA): TGTGCCAGCAGCTTAGGACAGGAACTAATCTCCTACGAGCAGTACGTC.

The DNA for the CDR3 is TGTGCCAGCTCAATAAGACAGGGAGCTAACTATGGCTACACCTTC. Translated, it gives CASSIRQGANYGYTF. The chain uses TRBV18 and TRBJ1-2; 7 nucleotides agree with TRBD1. Germline V CDR1 and CDR2: KGHSH, LQKENI. This CDR3 has 15 amino acids. The V segment lost 5 bases and the J segment 0 bases; nucleotides outside the gene matches: 6. Combining the CDR3 with reference TRBV18 and TRBJ1-2 gives the whole variable domain NAGVMQNPRHLVRRRGQEARLRCSPMKGHSHVYWYRQLPEEGLKFMVYLQKENIIDESGMPKERFSAEFPKEGPSILRIQQVVRGDSAAYFCASSIRQGANYGYTFGSGTRLTVV.

The chain recombines TRBV4-1 with TRBJ2-5; no firm D call. Germline assignment: CDR1 MGHRA and CDR2 YSYEKL. Trimming cost V 4 bases and J 5 bases, with 11 bases left between them. CDR3 length: 13 amino acids. This CDR3 is CASSPTVGETQYF. The DNA for the CDR3 is TGCGCCAGCAGCCCAACAGTAGGGGAGACCCAGTACTTC.

The table lists this clone with a few counts. The chain joins TRBV15 to TRBJ2-2, with 9 nucleotides matching TRBD1. After removal of 8 bases from V and 6 bases from J, the junction contained 7 bases not matched to a gene. The CDR3 consists of 14 residues. The germline gives CDR1 LNHNV, CDR2 YYDKDF (reference sequence). CDR3 DNA: TGTGCCACCCGACGGGACAGGGTGCCCGGGGAGCTGTTTTTT. Its protein product is CATRRDRVPGELFF.

This clone was seen once. V gene TRBV28 combines with J gene TRBJ2-3, with D possibly matching TRBD1 (5 bases). Between the trimmed V and J ends, which lost 2 bases and 2 bases, there was a span of 11 bases. Germline CDR1 MDHEN, CDR2 SYDVKM. The CDR3 runs to 15 residues. CDR3 in amino acids: CASSLRAGFTDTQYF. The CDR3 DNA follows: TGTGCCAGCAGTTTAAGGGCAGGGTTCACAGATACGCAGTATTTT.

The chain is built from TRBV5-4 and TRBJ1-1; D perhaps matches TRBD1 (6 bases). Trimming left V 2 bases short and J 1 base short, with 12 bases between. The CDR3 runs to 15 residues. Germline values: CDR1 SGHNT, CDR2 YYREEE (reference sequence). CDR3 loop: CASSFERGANTEAFF. Here the CDR3 DNA reads TGTGCCAGCAGCTTTGAACGGGGGGCGAACACTGAAGCTTTCTTT.

The chain joins TRBV6-1 to TRBJ2-3; TRBD1 matches at 7 bases. The CDR3 sequence is 13 residues long. CDR1 MNHNS and CDR2 SASEGT come from the germline V gene. The V gene end was trimmed by 7 bases and the J gene end by 4 bases; junction bases not matched to a gene: 5. DNA for the CDR3: TGTGCCAGCACACAGGGGAGATCAGATACGCAGTATTTT. Translation: CASTQGRSDTQYF.

The count of this clone is one. The CDR3: CASSYGRFNQPQHF. The CDR3 DNA sequence: TGTGCCAGCAGTTACGGGCGGTTCAATCAGCCCCAGCATTTT. The chain links TRBV6-5 to TRBJ1-5; the D is unclear. The germline V gene has CDR1 MNHEY and CDR2 SVGAGI. Trimming pared 2 bases from V and 3 bases from J, leaving 8 bases between. The CDR3 has 14 residues.

This clone showed up just once. V is TRBV5-1 and J is TRBJ2-7, with 7 bases matching TRBD1. CDR3 length equals 16 residues. Looked up from germline, CDR1 is SGHRS and CDR2 is YFSETQ. V trimming: 4 bases; J trimming: 4 bases; junction bases outside the gene matches: 14. CDR3 in DNA: TGCGCCAGCAGCCCTGGGCTGACAGGGAATCAATACGAGCAGTACTTC. Translated, it gives CASSPGLTGNQYEQYF.

The chain has TRBV7-2 and TRBJ1-2; 7 bases are a match to TRBD1. Germline CDR1 SGHTA, CDR2 FQGNSA. This CDR3 is 14 amino acids long. The trim removed 2 bases at V and 3 bases at J, leaving 3 bases unmatched. CDR3 amino acids: CASSLTGTDYGYTF. Here the CDR3 DNA reads TGTGCCAGCAGCTTAACCGGGACAGACTATGGCTACACCTTC.

The J gene is TRBJ1-1, the V gene TRBV5-1; no firm D call. CDR3 length: 13 residues. Germline lookup yields CDR1 SGHRS and CDR2 YFSETQ. The V end lost 4 bases, the J end lost 2 bases, and 9 bases lay between the germline ends. The CDR3 protein is CASSLTLNTEAFF. For the CDR3, the DNA is TGCGCCAGCAGCCTTACTCTTAACACTGAAGCTTTCTTT.

This clone was counted only a few times. CDR3 residues: CASSPGGVETQYF. The CDR3 nucleotides are TGTGCCAGCAGTCCAGGGGGCGTGGAGACCCAGTACTTC. The chain carries TRBV28 and TRBJ2-5; TRBD1 aligns across 8 bases. This CDR3 region has 13 residues. Germline V gene data show CDR1 as MDHEN and CDR2 as SYDVKM. Trimming cost V 5 bases and J 5 bases; bases outside gene matches: 4.